This T cell receptor beta chain is drawn from a study of CD8+ T cells in alopecia areata. As part of sample collection, lesional scalp punch biopsies and peripheral blood were taken from alopecia areata patients. The sequencing template was cDNA reverse transcribed from extracted RNA. TCRdb keeps only in-frame clones here, not all; method: immunoSEQ multiplex PCR. The table records approximately 98,000 clones, 58% of them present only once. Sequencing was done on a sample of NKG2D-low CD8+ T cells sorted from blood. The clonotype comes from a human donor with alopecia areata.

In DNA form, the CDR3 reads TGTGCCAGTAGCAGCCCGGCCGCGTTGACAGGGATAGAAGGCTACACCTTC. Protein product: CASSSPAALTGIEGYTF. The chain has TRBV19 and TRBJ1-2, with 7 bases lining up with TRBD1. The junction had 21 bases not matched to a gene; V was cut back by 6 bases and J by 8 bases. Per the germline V gene, CDR1 is LNHDA and CDR2 is SQIVND (reference sequence). The CDR3 is 17 amino acids.